This T cell receptor beta chain was sequenced in a study of type 1 regulatory T cells. Across the whole study: T-allo10 is an in vitro-generated, Tr1-enriched CD4 T cell product specific for alloantigen.

A remark on this clonotype: The antigen remains undetermined.

One entry per CDR3 protein results from TCRdb running MiXCR on the reads. The sample lists fewer than 30,000 distinct CDR3 sequences; roughly 72% were seen once. Graft donor-derived T-allo10 cells were described as host-alloantigen-specific, anergic, and alloantigen-specifically suppressive. Germline CDR1 is MNHEY and CDR2 is SVGAGI. V lost 5 bases and J 1 base, leaving 11 bases between the germline ends. The CDR3 has 14 amino acids. The sequence was obtained from a human donor in good health. The sequenced sample consisted of cultured T cells, either the whole culture or a sorted T cell fraction (not recorded which). This sample's subset: Tr1-enriched cell product generated in vitro against host alloantigens. The chain combines TRBV6-5 with TRBJ1-1; D is unresolved. Written as DNA, the CDR3 is TGTGCCAGCAGTCGGCGGGGTGGGAACACTGAAGCTTTCTTT. As protein: CASSRRGGNTEAFF.